This TCR beta chain was retrieved from a study of T-cell reconstitution after alpha-beta-depleted transplantation in children. The CDR3 spans 13 residues. Germline-derived CDR1 and CDR2 are SQVTM and ANQGSEA. V was shortened by 5 bases and J by 3 bases, with 14 bases between the two germline ends. Notes on the study in general: In patients about two months after transplant, alpha-beta T cells reportedly arose from several hundred expanded graft clones. Newly produced T cells mostly accounted for T-cell counts and diversity one year post-transplant. The study traced high day-60 TCRbeta diversity in some patients to surviving recipient T cells and thymic progenitors.

Researchers prepared the TCRbeta library using unique molecular identifiers, the study reports. Using its own MiXCR run on the PCR reads, TCRdb lists one record per CDR3 protein. The sample has some 600,000 distinct CDR3 sequences; 10% to 15% are singletons. Notes on this clonotype: Its cognate antigen is unknown.

This sequence originates from a male patient between 10 and 17 years old who had a stem cell transplant for acute myeloid leukemia, so the T cells may come from the graft donor. The rearrangement uses TRBV29-1 and TRBJ2-7; maybe TRBD1 (5 bases). Here the sequenced sample was PBMCs, mostly from graft donor cells, taken 360 days after TCRalphabeta/CD19-depleted stem cell transplant. This CDR3 reads CSVQARANYEQYF. Here the CDR3 DNA reads TGCAGCGTTCAGGCCAGGGCTAACTACGAGCAGTACTTC.